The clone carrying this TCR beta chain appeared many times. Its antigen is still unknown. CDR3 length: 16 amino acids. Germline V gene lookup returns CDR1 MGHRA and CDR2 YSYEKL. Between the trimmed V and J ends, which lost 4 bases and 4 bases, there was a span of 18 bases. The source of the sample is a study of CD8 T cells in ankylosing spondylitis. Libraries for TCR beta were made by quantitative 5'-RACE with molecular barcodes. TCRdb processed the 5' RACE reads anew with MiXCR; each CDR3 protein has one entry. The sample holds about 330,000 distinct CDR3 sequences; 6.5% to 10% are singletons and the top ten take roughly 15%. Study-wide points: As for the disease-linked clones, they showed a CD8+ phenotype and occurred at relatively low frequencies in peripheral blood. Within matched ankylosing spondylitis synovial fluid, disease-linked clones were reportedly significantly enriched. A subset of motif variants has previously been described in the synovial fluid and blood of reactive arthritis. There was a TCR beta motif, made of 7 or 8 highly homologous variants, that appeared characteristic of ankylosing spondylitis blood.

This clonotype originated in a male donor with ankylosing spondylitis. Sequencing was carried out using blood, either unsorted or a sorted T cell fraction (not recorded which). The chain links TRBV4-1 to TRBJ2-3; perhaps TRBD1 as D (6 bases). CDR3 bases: TGCGCCAGCAGCCCTAAGCTACCGTCAGGGGCAGATACGCAGTATTTT. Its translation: CASSPKLPSGADTQYF.